The T cell receptor (beta chain) under discussion was sequenced for a study of technical replicates of blood from four donors (TCRdb year 2017). The receptor library was made with the immunoSEQ multiplex PCR assay. The source is immuneACCESS, and TCRdb retained only in-frame sequences with V and J called. Part of the clones is not carried over; for the studies checked, unresolved V genes explain less than half of this, and the remainder is unexplained. The sample has 50,000 to 80,000 clones on record, less than 90% of them singletons. The ten largest account for 5.1% of the sample. Regarding this clone: Its antigen specificity is not known. No base-level quality is on record; no much larger clone is a single base apart.

The origin of this receptor is a human donor in good health. Some clones in this sample may be carry-over from other donors' samples. Sample: PBMCs.

The CDR3 protein: CASSRQAGGLEQFF. The nucleotides read TGTGCCAGCAGCCGTCAGGCGGGAGGGCTTGAGCAGTTCTTC. In this chain, TRBV14 is recombined with TRBJ2-1; 9 bases in the middle match TRBD2. Counted from cysteine to phenylalanine, this CDR3 has 14 amino acids. The read is trimmed to its CDR3 DNA, 42 bases read in frame from base 1. Trimming leaves V shorter by 4 bases and J shorter by 9 bases, with the junction holding 7 bases beyond the gene matches. CDR1 and CDR2 were assigned from the germline V gene as SGHDN and FVKESK.